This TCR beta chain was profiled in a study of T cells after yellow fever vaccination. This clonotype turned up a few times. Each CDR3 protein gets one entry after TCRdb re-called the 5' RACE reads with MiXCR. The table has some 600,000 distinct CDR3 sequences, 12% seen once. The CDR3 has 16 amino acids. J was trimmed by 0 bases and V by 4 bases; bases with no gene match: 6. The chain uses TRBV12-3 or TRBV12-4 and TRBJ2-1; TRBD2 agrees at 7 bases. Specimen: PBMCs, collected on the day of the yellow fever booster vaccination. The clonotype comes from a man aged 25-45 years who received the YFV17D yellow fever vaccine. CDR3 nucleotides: TGTGCCAGCAGTTGGTTAGCGGGTGACTCCTACAATGAGCAGTTCTTC. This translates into CASSWLAGDSYNEQFF.